This T cell receptor beta chain comes out of a study of blood T cell repertoires in COVID-19. Participants reported their clinical history, and cohort assignment relied on those reports. Trimming left V 5 bases short and J 0 bases short, with 11 bases between. Looked up from germline, CDR1 is LNHDA and CDR2 is SQIVND (reference sequence). The CDR3 sequence is 15 residues long. As handled by the study authors: Amplification of reference gene primers was used by the study to estimate nucleated cell counts. Only in-frame clones appear in the TCRdb table, and some are missing; sequencing was by immunoSEQ multiplex PCR. V and J calls and clone size are those listed in that table; D and trimming were worked out from the DNA. This repertoire shows approximately 140,000 clones, around four fifths found once; its top ten account for 3% to 3.5%.

The sample taken for sequencing was PBMCs or T cells enriched from blood (not recorded which). The origin of this receptor is a woman between 50 and 59 years old with acute COVID-19. V and J are TRBV19 and TRBJ1-5; no definite D call. CDR3 residues: CASSAQFFSNQPQHF. The CDR3, as DNA: TGTGCCAGTAGTGCTCAGTTTTTTAGCAATCAGCCCCAGCATTTT.